This T cell receptor beta chain is from a study of T-cell reconstitution after alpha-beta-depleted transplantation in children. As regards this clonotype: Its antigen is unknown.

This sample's TCRbeta library carried unique molecular identifier barcodes. TCRdb re-called the PCR reads with MiXCR, one entry per CDR3 protein. The repertoire consists of about 250,000 distinct CDR3 sequences, with 20% to 30% occurring once and the leading ten covering roughly 5%. Findings and caveats of the study: A year had passed since transplant, and T-cell counts and diversity by then came mostly from newly produced T cells.

V was pared by 3 bases and J by 4 bases, with 4 bases of the junction left unmatched. Germline assignment: CDR1 KGHDR and CDR2 SFDVKD. The CDR3 is 16 amino acids. The receptor was isolated from a female patient aged 2 to 10 who had a stem cell transplant for congenital amegakaryocytic thrombocytopenia, so the T cells may come from the graft donor. This chain joins TRBV24-1 and TRBJ2-1; 11 bases align to TRBD2. Here the sequenced sample was PBMCs, mostly from graft donor cells, taken 360 days after TCRalphabeta/CD19-depleted stem cell transplant. The CDR3 region is CATSDAGLAVYNEQFF. CDR3 DNA sequence: TGTGCCACCAGTGATGCGGGACTAGCGGTTTACAATGAGCAGTTCTTC.